This TCR beta chain was observed in a study of blood T cells in healthy people across ages. Study-wide findings and caveats: TCR beta diversity per million T cells fell roughly linearly with age.

Peripheral blood samples of roughly 9.9 milliliters were drawn from each donor. A second PCR of roughly 7 to 11 cycles used a sample-barcoded 5' primer and a J-beta primer mix. TCRdb called the 5' RACE reads again in MiXCR, with one record for every CDR3 protein. The table includes approximately 1,000,000 distinct CDR3 sequences, 35% to 40% detected once. V was clipped by 2 bases and J by 2 bases, with 9 bases between them. Germline V lookup: CDR1 MGHDK, CDR2 SYGVNS. The CDR3 runs 14 residues. Worth noting for this clonotype: Its antigen is currently unknown.

Sequencing was performed on blood. The sequence was collected from a man aged 18 to 35 in good health. The V gene is TRBV25-1, the J gene TRBJ1-2; no firm D call. The CDR3 DNA reads as TGTGCCAGCAGTGAAGGGGAGGCAAACTATGGCTACACCTTC. This translates into CASSEGEANYGYTF.